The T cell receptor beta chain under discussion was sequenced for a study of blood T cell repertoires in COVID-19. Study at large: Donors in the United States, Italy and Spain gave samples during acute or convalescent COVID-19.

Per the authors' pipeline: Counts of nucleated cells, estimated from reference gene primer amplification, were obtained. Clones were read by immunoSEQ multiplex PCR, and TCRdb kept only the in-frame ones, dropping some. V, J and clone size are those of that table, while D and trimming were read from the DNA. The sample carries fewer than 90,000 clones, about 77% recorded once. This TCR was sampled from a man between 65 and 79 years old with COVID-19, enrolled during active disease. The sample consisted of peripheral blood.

CDR3 sequence: CASSGTTSNYGYTF. The CDR3 DNA reads as TGTGCCAGCAGTGGGACAACTTCTAACTATGGCTACACCTTC. The rearrangement uses TRBV28 and TRBJ1-2; tentatively, D is TRBD1 (6 bases). Between the trimmed V and J ends, which lost 5 bases and 0 bases, there was a span of 10 bases. The CDR3 has 14 amino acids. Germline V gene lookup returns CDR1 MDHEN and CDR2 SYDVKM.